This T cell receptor beta chain appears in the sequencing data of a study of shared clonotypes between healthy human individuals. Across the study: Per donor, three plates held CD4 naive cells, three held CD4 memory, two held CD8 naive and one held CD8 memory. Whole-study findings and limits: The sharing of about 5% of naive CD4 clonotypes was seen across several donors. Among donors, clonotype sharing was expected to be affected by sequencing depth.

The ends lost 5 bases at V and 2 bases at J; junction bases unmatched: 4. This CDR3 has 15 residues. The germline gives CDR1 SEHNR, CDR2 FQNEAQ (reference sequence). Naive-designated CD8 cells lacked CD45RO, were positively enriched for CCR7, and omitted terminally differentiated effector memory CD45RA+ cells. Deep-level settings were used for running the assay. This table comes from immunoSEQ multiplex PCR, and its TCRdb copy is limited to in-frame clones, with some not included. The data show about 2.2 million clones, 80% to 95% seen once. As to this clone: Its target is unknown.

The source material was naive CD8+ T cells from PBMCs. The J gene is TRBJ2-7, the V gene TRBV7-9; 12 nucleotides agree with TRBD2. This clonotype originated in a man aged 18 to 29 in good health. Some clones in this sample may be carry-over from other donors' samples. The CDR3 nucleotides read TGTGCCAGCAGCCAGGGACTAGCGGGCCCCTACGAGCAGTACTTC. It encodes CASSQGLAGPYEQYF.